These 27 T cell receptor beta chains were sequenced from one sample in a study of blood T cell repertoires in COVID-19. Generated by immunoSEQ multiplex PCR, the TCRdb table keeps only in-frame clones and is missing some. The table has some 64,000 clones, more than 60% seen once. The sequencing input was peripheral blood. Receptors were obtained from a human donor in a cohort sampled during active COVID-19.

The chain recombines TRBV6-5 with TRBJ1-4; unclear D gene. Per the germline V gene, CDR1 is MNHEY and CDR2 is SVGAGI. CDR3 length: 15 residues. V lost 5 bases to trimming and J lost 4 bases, with 14 bases between them. The CDR3 sequence: CASSPSRGFNEKLFF. The CDR3, as DNA: TGTGCCAGCAGTCCATCCCGGGGATTTAATGAAAAACTGTTTTTT.

V usage is TRBV27 and J usage is TRBJ2-5; no clear D gene. This CDR3 is built from 14 residues. Per the germline V gene, CDR1 is MNHEY and CDR2 is SMNVEV (reference sequence). V was shortened by 2 bases and J by 4 bases, with 11 bases between the two germline ends. CDR3 residues: CASSLSSYGETQYF. CDR3 nucleotides: TGTGCCAGCAGTTTAAGTAGTTACGGAGAGACCCAGTACTTC.

This clone was seen just once. CDR3 DNA: TGTGCCAGCAGTAAACAGGGGGCCAGCGAGACCCAGTACTTC. The encoded protein is CASSKQGASETQYF. The chain carries TRBV28 and TRBJ2-5; 9 nucleotides agree with TRBD1. Germline V CDR1 and CDR2: MDHEN, SYDVKM. J was trimmed by 5 bases and V by 5 bases; bases with no gene match: 6. The CDR3 is 14 amino acids.

The rearrangement links TRBV28 to TRBJ1-1; 8 bases are shared with TRBD1. CDR3 size: 15 residues. Germline loops: CDR1 MDHEN, CDR2 SYDVKM. Trimming took 7 bases from V and 5 from J; bases not matched to a gene: 12. CDR3 coding DNA: TGTGCCAGCACCAGAGCCCCAGGGGGCGGAACTGAAGCTTTCTTT. Translated, it gives CASTRAPGGGTEAFF.

In its sample, this clone was seen once. The V and J genes are TRBV9 and TRBJ2-3, with 7 bases that match TRBD1. After removal of 3 bases from V and 5 bases from J, the junction contained 6 bases not matched to a gene. This CDR3 is 14 amino acids long. Germline V CDR1 and CDR2: SGDLS, YYNGEE. Here the CDR3 reads CASSADRVVDTQYF. In DNA, the CDR3 is TGTGCCAGCAGCGCCGACAGGGTGGTAGATACGCAGTATTTT.

CDR3 sequence reads: CATTGGAFGNTIYF. CDR3 DNA: TGTGCCACAACAGGGGGCGCCTTCGGAAACACCATATATTTT. The gene calls are TRBV6-5 and TRBJ1-3, with TRBD1 matching 9 bases. Trimming removed 10 bases from V and 4 bases from J; junction bases left unmatched: 8. Germline V gene lookup returns CDR1 MNHEY and CDR2 SVGAGI. The CDR3 has 14 amino acids.

The genes are TRBV19 and TRBJ2-7; D possibly corresponds to TRBD2 (5 bases). Per the germline V gene, CDR1 is LNHDA and CDR2 is SQIVND (reference sequence). This CDR3 region has 11 residues. Trimming took 10 bases from V and 4 from J, leaving 11 bases between them. Here the CDR3 reads CATTDSYEQYF. Written as DNA, the CDR3 is TGTGCCACTACGGACTCTTACGAGCAGTACTTC.

The rearrangement joins TRBV2 to TRBJ2-7, with D possibly being TRBD2 (7 bases). Trimming left V 2 bases short and J 1 base short, with 12 bases between. This CDR3 spans 15 amino acids. The germline V gene has CDR1 SNHLY and CDR2 FYNNEI. The DNA of the CDR3 is TGTGCCAGCAGTGAACGGGGGGCAGTTTCCTACGAGCAGTACTTC. Its protein is CASSERGAVSYEQYF.

The chain combines TRBV9 with TRBJ1-1; D remains ambiguous. V was shortened by 0 bases and J by 0 bases, with 6 bases between the two germline ends. Germline V CDR1 and CDR2: SGDLS, YYNGEE. CDR3 length equals 14 residues. The CDR3 bases are TGTGCCAGCAGCGTAGGAACAATGAACACTGAAGCTTTCTTT. It yields the protein CASSVGTMNTEAFF.

The chain couples TRBV6-2 or TRBV6-3 to TRBJ2-1; tentatively, D is TRBD2 (6 bases). The CDR3 covers 18 residues. The V gene's germline CDR1 is MNHEY and CDR2 SVGEGT. Trimming removed 6 bases at V and 1 base at J, with 22 bases between. This CDR3 reads CASSTPGLHAKSYNEQFF. The CDR3 nucleotides read TGTGCCAGCAGCACACCGGGACTCCATGCCAAATCCTACAATGAGCAGTTCTTC.

The CDR3 sequence: CASSQRAGPQETQYF. The CDR3 nucleotides read TGCGCCAGCAGCCAGAGAGCGGGGCCCCAAGAGACCCAGTACTTC. This sequence joins TRBV5-1 and TRBJ2-5; 7 bases are shared with TRBD2. Trimming removed 4 bases from V and 1 base from J; junction bases left unmatched: 7. Germline CDR1 SGHRS, CDR2 YFSETQ. The CDR3 is 15 residues long.

The V and J genes are TRBV2 and TRBJ2-1, with D perhaps TRBD1 (5 bases). This CDR3 is 14 amino acids long. The germline V gene has CDR1 SNHLY and CDR2 FYNNEI. V dropped 5 bases and J dropped 4 bases, with 12 bases sitting between them. This CDR3 reads CASSPGYTYNEQFF. The DNA of the CDR3 is TGTGCCAGCAGTCCAGGGTATACGTACAATGAGCAGTTCTTC.

The J gene is TRBJ2-7, the V gene TRBV3-1 (or the pseudogene TRBV3-2), with 11 bases that match TRBD2. Germline V gene sequence: CDR1 LGHDT, CDR2 YNNKEL (reference sequence). This CDR3 region has 14 residues. The junction had 6 bases not matched to a gene; V was cut back by 4 bases and J by 7 bases. The CDR3: CASSLSGGAREQYF. CDR3 in DNA: TGTGCCAGCAGCCTTAGCGGGGGGGCTCGGGAGCAGTACTTC.

This clone was recorded once. The V and J genes are TRBV11-2 and TRBJ2-5; D is possibly TRBD2 (6 bases). Trimming removed 3 bases from V and 3 bases from J, with 11 bases in between. This CDR3 contains 14 residues. The germline gives CDR1 SGHAT, CDR2 FQNNGV. The CDR3 spells CASSFSGAKETQYF. CDR3 bases: TGTGCCAGCAGCTTTAGCGGCGCCAAAGAGACCCAGTACTTC.

The chain carries TRBV19 and TRBJ2-2, with a possible D match to TRBD1 (5 bases). Trimming left V 4 bases short and J 1 base short, with 10 bases between. CDR1 and CDR2 from the germline V gene are LNHDA and SQIVND (reference sequence). The length of the CDR3 is 15 residues. CDR3 amino acids: CASSKQVGNTGELFF. DNA for the CDR3: TGTGCCAGTAGTAAACAGGTTGGGAACACCGGGGAGCTGTTTTTT.

CDR3 sequence (DNA): TGTGCCAGCAGCAGCGGGGGGGCTCGCTCCTACAATGAGCAGTTCTTC. Protein sequence: CASSSGGARSYNEQFF. This chain joins TRBV3-1 (or the pseudogene TRBV3-2) and TRBJ2-1; TRBD2 matches 10 bases. Germline values: CDR1 LGHDT, CDR2 YNNKEL (reference sequence). V shed 5 bases and J 0 bases; nucleotides not matched to a gene: 4. This CDR3 is built from 16 residues.

This clone was detected only once. The V call is TRBV19, the J call TRBJ1-1, with 10 bases matching TRBD1. The V and J ends lost 5 bases and 1 base, in that order; junction bases with no gene match: 1. Per the germline V gene, CDR1 is LNHDA and CDR2 is SQIVND (reference sequence). The CDR3 has 14 amino acids. The CDR3 loop is CASSRDRGNTEAFF. For the CDR3, the DNA is TGTGCCAGTAGTCGGGACAGGGGGAACACTGAAGCTTTCTTT. Full variable domain (outside the CDR3, taken from reference TRBV19 and TRBJ1-1): DGGITQSPKYLFRKEGQNVTLSCEQNLNHDAMYWYRQDPGQGLRLIYYSQIVNDFQKGDIAEGYSVSREKKESFPLTVTSAQKNPTAFYLCASSRDRGNTEAFFGQGTRLTVV.

V is TRBV2 and J is TRBJ1-5; 7 bases are a match to TRBD1. Trimming at V came to 5 bases and at J to 0 bases, leaving 4 bases not matched to a gene. This CDR3 is 15 amino acids long. Germline assignment: CDR1 SNHLY and CDR2 FYNNEI. The CDR3: CASSPTGYSNQPQHF. DNA for the CDR3: TGTGCCAGCAGTCCGACAGGGTATAGCAATCAGCCCCAGCATTTT.

This clone was recorded a few times. The V call is TRBV7-2, the J call TRBJ1-3; 11 bases map to TRBD1. This CDR3 comprises 18 residues. Unmatched junction bases numbered 6, after V lost 2 bases and J lost 0 bases. The V gene's germline CDR1 is SGHTA and CDR2 FQGNSA. In DNA, the CDR3 is TGTGCCAGCAGCTTAATCGGGACAGGGGGTAGCTCTGGAAACACCATATATTTT. This sequence encodes CASSLIGTGGSSGNTIYF.

This rearrangement joins TRBV7-6 to TRBJ2-7, with 7 bases fitting TRBD1. Trimming took 1 base from V and 12 from J; bases not matched to a gene: 15. The CDR3 sequence is 15 residues long. Germline V CDR1 and CDR2: SGHVS, FNYEAQ. The CDR3: CASSLEGNGQERLYF. Written as DNA, the CDR3 is TGTGCCAGCAGCTTAGAGGGGAACGGACAGGAAAGGCTGTACTTC.

This clone was observed a handful of times. The chain employs TRBV12-3 or TRBV12-4 and TRBJ1-2, with TRBD1 as a possible D gene (6 bases). Trimming stripped 6 bases from V and 3 bases from J, with 8 bases between. There are 12 residues in the CDR3. CDR3: CASSGQYYGYTF. CDR3 bases: TGTGCCAGCAGCGGACAGTACTATGGCTACACCTTC.

The V gene is TRBV24-1, the J gene TRBJ2-5; D possibly corresponds to TRBD1 (6 bases). This CDR3 comprises 16 residues. V gave up 4 bases and J gave up 5 bases, with 19 bases separating them. Germline CDR1 and CDR2: KGHDR and SFDVKD. The CDR3 reads CATSDPTGPGVETQYF. CDR3 nucleotide sequence: TGTGCCACCAGTGACCCTACAGGGCCCGGGGTGGAGACCCAGTACTTC.

This clone turned up a few times. The V gene is TRBV7-9, the J gene TRBJ2-1; D is possibly TRBD2 (7 bases). CDR1 is SEHNR, CDR2 FQNEAQ, per germline (reference sequence). Trimming shortened V by 5 bases and J by 5 bases, and 19 bases separated the two germline ends. The CDR3 has 16 residues. The CDR3 bases are TGTGCCAGCAGCCGCGCTCGGGGGGCGGGTGACAATGAGCAGTTCTTC. It codes for CASSRARGAGDNEQFF.

The rearrangement links TRBV13 to TRBJ1-3; TRBD1 aligns across 7 bases. From germline, CDR1 is PRHDT and CDR2 FYEKMQ (reference sequence). The CDR3 runs to 14 residues. Trimming removed 4 bases from V and 3 bases from J; junction bases left unmatched: 3. The CDR3 bases are TGTGCCAGCAGCTGGGGACAGCGTGGAAACACCATATATTTT. Translating it yields CASSWGQRGNTIYF.

The V gene is TRBV19, the J gene TRBJ1-2, with a possible D match to TRBD1 (6 bases). Germline lookup yields CDR1 LNHDA and CDR2 SQIVND (reference sequence). The V end lost 7 bases, the J end lost 4 bases, and 19 bases lay between the germline ends. This CDR3 region has 15 residues. The CDR3 sequence is CASTSLAGGSYGYTF. The CDR3 coding sequence is TGTGCCAGTACGAGTTTGGCGGGGGGCAGCTATGGCTACACCTTC.

The chain has TRBV2 and TRBJ2-1, with 7 bases aligning to TRBD2. Per the germline V gene, CDR1 is SNHLY and CDR2 is FYNNEI. The ends lost 7 bases at V and 6 bases at J; junction bases unmatched: 21. CDR3 length: 18 amino acids. CDR3 in DNA: TGTGCCAGCACCCCTCCACGGGGCTGGACTAGAAACCCCAATGAGCAGTTCTTC. This translates into CASTPPRGWTRNPNEQFF.

The chain has TRBV5-5 and TRBJ2-7; TRBD2 might be the D (7 bases). The V and J ends lost 7 bases and 6 bases respectively, with 20 bases between them. The CDR3 runs to 14 residues. Germline CDR1 SGHKS, CDR2 YYEKEE (reference sequence). In nucleotides, the CDR3 is TGTGCCAGCGGGAAACAGGGAGGGCCCTTCGAGCAGTACTTC. It is translated as CASGKQGGPFEQYF.